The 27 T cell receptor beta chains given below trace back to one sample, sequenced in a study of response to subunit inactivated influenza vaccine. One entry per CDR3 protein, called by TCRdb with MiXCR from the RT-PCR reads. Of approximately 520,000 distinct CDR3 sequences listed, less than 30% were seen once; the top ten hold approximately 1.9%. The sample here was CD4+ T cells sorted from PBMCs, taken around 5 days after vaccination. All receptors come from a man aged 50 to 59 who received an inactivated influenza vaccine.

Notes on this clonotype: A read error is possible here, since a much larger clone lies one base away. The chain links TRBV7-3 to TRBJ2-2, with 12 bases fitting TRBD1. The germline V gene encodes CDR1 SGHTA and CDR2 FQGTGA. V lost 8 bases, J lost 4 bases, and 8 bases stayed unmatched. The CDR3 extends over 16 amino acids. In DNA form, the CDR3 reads TGTGCCAGCGGCGCGGGACAGGGGGCAGGCACCGGGGAGCTGTTTTTT. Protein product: CASGAGQGAGTGELFF.

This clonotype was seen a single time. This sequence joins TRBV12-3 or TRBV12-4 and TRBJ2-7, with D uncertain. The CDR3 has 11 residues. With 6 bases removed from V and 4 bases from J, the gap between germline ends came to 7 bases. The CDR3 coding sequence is TGTGCCAGCAGAAACATATACGAGCAGTACTTC. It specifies CASRNIYEQYF.

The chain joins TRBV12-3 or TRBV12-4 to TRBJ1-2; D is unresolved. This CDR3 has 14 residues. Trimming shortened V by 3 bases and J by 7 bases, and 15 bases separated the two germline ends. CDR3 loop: CASSFAASVRGYTF. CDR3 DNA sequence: TGTGCCAGCAGTTTCGCGGCGTCAGTCCGTGGCTACACCTTC.

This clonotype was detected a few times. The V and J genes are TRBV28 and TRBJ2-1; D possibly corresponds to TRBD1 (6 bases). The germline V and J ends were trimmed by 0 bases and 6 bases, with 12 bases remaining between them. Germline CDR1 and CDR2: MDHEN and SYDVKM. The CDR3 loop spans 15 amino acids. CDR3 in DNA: TGTGCCAGCAGTTTATGGTCTCAGGGGATCAATGAGCAGTTCTTC. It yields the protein CASSLWSQGINEQFF.

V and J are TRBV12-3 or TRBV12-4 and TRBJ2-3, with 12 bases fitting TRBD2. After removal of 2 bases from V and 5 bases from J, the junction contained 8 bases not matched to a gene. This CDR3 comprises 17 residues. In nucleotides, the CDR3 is TGTGCCAGCAGTTTATTCCTAGCGGGGGGGCCGGGAGATACGCAGTATTTT. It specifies CASSLFLAGGPGDTQYF.

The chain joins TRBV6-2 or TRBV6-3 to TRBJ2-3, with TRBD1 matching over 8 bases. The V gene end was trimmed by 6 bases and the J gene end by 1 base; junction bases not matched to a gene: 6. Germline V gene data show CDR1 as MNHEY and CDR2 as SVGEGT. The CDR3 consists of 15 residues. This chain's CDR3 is CASRHRDRRTDTQYF. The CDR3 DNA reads TGTGCCAGCAGGCACCGGGACAGGCGCACAGATACGCAGTATTTT.

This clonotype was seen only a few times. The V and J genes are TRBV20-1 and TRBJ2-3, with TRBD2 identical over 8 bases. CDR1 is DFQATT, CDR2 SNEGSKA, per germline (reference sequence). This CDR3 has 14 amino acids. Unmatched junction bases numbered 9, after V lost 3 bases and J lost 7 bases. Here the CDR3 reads CSASGRAKLNTQYF. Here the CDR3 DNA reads TGCAGTGCTAGCGGGAGGGCCAAATTAAATACGCAGTATTTT.

In nucleotides, the CDR3 is TGTGCCATCAGTGAGACCAGGGGTGTGAGCACAGATACGCAGTATTTT. This sequence encodes CAISETRGVSTDTQYF. This chain joins TRBV10-3 and TRBJ2-3, with a possible D match to TRBD1 (6 bases). Germline V gene lookup returns CDR1 ENHRY and CDR2 SYGVKD. The CDR3 is 16 residues long. Trimming stripped 2 bases from V and 0 bases from J, with 12 bases between.

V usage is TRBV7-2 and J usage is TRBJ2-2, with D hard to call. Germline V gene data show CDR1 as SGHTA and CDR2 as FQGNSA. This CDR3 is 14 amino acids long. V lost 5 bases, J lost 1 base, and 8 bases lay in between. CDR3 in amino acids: CASSPRMNTGELFF. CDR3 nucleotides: TGTGCCAGCAGCCCGAGGATGAACACCGGGGAGCTGTTTTTT.

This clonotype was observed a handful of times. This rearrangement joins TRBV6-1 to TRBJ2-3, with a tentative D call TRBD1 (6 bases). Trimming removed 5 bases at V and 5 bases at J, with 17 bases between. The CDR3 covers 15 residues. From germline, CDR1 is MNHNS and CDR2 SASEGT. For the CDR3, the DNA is TGTGCCAGCAGTCCTATACAGGGTCAGGGAGATACGCAGTATTTT. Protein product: CASSPIQGQGDTQYF.

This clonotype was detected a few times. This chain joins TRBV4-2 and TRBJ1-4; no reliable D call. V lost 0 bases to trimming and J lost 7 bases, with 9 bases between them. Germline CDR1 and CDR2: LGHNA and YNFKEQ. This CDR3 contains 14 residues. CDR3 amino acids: CASSQDAFREKLFF. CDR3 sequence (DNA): TGTGCCAGCAGCCAAGATGCCTTCCGTGAAAAACTGTTTTTT.

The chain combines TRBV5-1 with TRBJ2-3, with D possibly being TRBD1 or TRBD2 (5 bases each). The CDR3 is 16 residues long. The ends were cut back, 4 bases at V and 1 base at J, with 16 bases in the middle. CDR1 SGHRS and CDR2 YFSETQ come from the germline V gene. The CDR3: CASSQRVRGGTDTQYF. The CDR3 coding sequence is TGCGCCAGCAGCCAAAGGGTCCGGGGCGGCACAGATACGCAGTATTTT.

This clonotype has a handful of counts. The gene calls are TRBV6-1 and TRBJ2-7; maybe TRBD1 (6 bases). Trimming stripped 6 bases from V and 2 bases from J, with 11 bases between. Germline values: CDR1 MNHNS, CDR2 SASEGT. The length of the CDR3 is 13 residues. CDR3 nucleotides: TGTGCCAGCAGATGGGGGCAGACCTACGAGCAGTACTTC. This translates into CASRWGQTYEQYF.

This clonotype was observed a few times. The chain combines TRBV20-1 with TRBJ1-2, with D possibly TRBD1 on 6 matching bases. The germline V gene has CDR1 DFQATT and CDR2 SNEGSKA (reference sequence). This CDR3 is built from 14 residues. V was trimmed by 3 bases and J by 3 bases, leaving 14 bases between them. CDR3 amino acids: CSASRQAGDYGYTF. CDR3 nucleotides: TGCAGTGCTAGTCGACAGGCGGGGGACTATGGCTACACCTTC.

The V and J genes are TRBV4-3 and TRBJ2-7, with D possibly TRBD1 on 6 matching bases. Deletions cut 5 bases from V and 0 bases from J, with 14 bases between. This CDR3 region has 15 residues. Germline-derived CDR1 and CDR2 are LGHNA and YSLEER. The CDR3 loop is CASSKQRGFSYEQYF. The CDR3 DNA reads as TGCGCCAGCAGCAAGCAGAGGGGGTTCTCCTACGAGCAGTACTTC.

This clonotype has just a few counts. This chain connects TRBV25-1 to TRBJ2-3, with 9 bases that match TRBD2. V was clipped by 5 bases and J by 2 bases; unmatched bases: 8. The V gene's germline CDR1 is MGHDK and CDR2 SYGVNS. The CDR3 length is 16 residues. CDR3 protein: CASSRLVAGATDTQYF. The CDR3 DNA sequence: TGTGCCAGCAGTCGGCTGGTAGCGGGAGCCACAGATACGCAGTATTTT.

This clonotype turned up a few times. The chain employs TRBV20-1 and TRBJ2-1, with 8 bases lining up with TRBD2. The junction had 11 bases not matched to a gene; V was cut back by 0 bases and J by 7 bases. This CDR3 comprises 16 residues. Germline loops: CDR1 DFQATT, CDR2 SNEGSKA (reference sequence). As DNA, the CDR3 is TGCAGTGCTAGAGATGGGTCAGCGGGAGTGGGAAATGAGCAGTTCTTC. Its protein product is CSARDGSAGVGNEQFF.

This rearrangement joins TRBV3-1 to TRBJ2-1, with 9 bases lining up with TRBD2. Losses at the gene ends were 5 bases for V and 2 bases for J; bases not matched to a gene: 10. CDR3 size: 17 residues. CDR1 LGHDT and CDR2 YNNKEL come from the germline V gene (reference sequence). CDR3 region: CASSAIATSGAYNEQFF. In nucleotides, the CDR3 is TGTGCCAGCAGCGCTATAGCGACTAGCGGAGCCTACAATGAGCAGTTCTTC.

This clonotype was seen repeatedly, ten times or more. The CDR3 loop is CASNPPGADEKLFF. The CDR3 DNA follows: TGTGCCAGCAATCCCCCGGGGGCGGATGAAAAACTGTTTTTT. The chain links TRBV28 to TRBJ1-4; TRBD1 is a possible D gene (6 bases). V was pared by 7 bases and J by 6 bases, with 15 bases between. CDR3 length equals 14 residues. Germline loops: CDR1 MDHEN, CDR2 SYDVKM.

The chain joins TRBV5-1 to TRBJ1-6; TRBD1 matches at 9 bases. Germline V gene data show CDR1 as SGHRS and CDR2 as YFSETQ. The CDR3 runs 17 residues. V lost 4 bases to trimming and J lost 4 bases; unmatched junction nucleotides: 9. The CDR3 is CASSPRTGDGYNSPLHF. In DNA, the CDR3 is TGCGCCAGCAGCCCCCGGACAGGGGATGGATATAATTCACCCCTCCACTTT.

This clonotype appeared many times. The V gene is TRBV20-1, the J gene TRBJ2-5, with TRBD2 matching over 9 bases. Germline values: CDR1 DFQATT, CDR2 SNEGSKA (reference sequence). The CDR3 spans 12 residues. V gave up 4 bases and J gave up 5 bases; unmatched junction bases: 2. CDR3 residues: CSAIAGGETQYF. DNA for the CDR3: TGCAGTGCTATTGCGGGAGGGGAGACCCAGTACTTC.

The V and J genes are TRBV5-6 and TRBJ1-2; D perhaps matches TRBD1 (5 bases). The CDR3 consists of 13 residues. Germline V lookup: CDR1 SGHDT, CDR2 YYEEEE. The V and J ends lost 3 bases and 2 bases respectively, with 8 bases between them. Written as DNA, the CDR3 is TGTGCCAGCAGCTCGGACAAGAACTATGGCTACACCTTC. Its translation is CASSSDKNYGYTF.

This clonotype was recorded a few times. Here the CDR3 reads CASSQDLWTVYNEQFF. The CDR3 DNA reads TGTGCCAGCAGCCAAGATCTGTGGACAGTCTACAATGAGCAGTTCTTC. The rearrangement joins TRBV14 to TRBJ2-1, with D perhaps TRBD1 (6 bases). Looked up from germline, CDR1 is SGHDN and CDR2 is FVKESK. Trimming left V 0 bases short and J 3 bases short, with 12 bases between. The CDR3 has 16 residues.

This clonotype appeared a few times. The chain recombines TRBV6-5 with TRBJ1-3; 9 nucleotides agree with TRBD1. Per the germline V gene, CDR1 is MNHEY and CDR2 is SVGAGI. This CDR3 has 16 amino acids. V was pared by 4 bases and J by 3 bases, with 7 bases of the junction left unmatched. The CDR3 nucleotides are TGTGCCAGCAGTTCGGACAGGGGCGGATATGGAAACACCATATATTTT. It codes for CASSSDRGGYGNTIYF.

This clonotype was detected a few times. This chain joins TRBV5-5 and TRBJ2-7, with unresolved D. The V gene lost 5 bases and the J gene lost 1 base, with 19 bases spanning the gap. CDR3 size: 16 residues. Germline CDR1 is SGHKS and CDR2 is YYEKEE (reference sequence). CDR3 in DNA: TGTGCCAGCAGTCCCCCGTTGACGAAAGATTCCTACGAGCAGTACTTC. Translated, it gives CASSPPLTKDSYEQYF.

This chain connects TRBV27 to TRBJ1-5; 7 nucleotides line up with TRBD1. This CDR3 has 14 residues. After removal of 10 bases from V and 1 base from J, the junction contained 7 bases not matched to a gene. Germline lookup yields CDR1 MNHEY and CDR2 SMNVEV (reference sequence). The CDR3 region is CATRTGGSNQPQHF. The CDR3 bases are TGTGCCACCCGGACAGGAGGAAGCAATCAGCCCCAGCATTTT.

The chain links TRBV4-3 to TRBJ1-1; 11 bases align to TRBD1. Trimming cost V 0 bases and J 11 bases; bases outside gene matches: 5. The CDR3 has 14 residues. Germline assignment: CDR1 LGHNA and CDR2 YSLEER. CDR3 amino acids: CASSQDRTGGLAFF. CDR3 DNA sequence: TGCGCCAGCAGCCAAGATCGGACAGGGGGCCTGGCTTTCTTT.